These 16 T cell receptor beta chains originate from one sample sequenced in a study of blood T cell repertoires in COVID-19. The data were produced by immunoSEQ multiplex PCR, yet TCRdb's version contains in-frame clones alone and is incomplete. The sample has about 150,000 clones, 83% seen once; the top ten hold 2% to 2.5%. What was sequenced was peripheral blood. These receptors were taken from a woman older than 75 with acute or convalescent COVID-19.

The chain recombines TRBV7-9 with TRBJ1-3; TRBD1 might be the D (5 bases). V dropped 1 base and J dropped 0 bases, with 13 bases sitting between them. This CDR3 contains 17 residues. CDR1 is SEHNR, CDR2 FQNEAQ, per germline (reference sequence). This CDR3 is CASSLGGLGTSGNTIYF. The CDR3 DNA follows: TGTGCCAGCAGCTTAGGGGGACTGGGGACCTCTGGAAACACCATATATTTT.

The chain carries TRBV7-9 and TRBJ2-1; the match to TRBD2 covers 7 bases. Germline V lookup: CDR1 SEHNR, CDR2 FQNEAQ (reference sequence). Unmatched junction bases numbered 16, after V lost 7 bases and J lost 7 bases. The CDR3 runs 16 residues. CDR3 nucleotides: TGTGCCAGCACCGCAAAAGAAGCGCTGGGGGGGAATGAGCAGTTCTTC. Residues: CASTAKEALGGNEQFF.

This clone was detected only once. The chain recombines TRBV30 with TRBJ2-5; D remains unclear. The V gene lost 0 bases and the J gene lost 0 bases, with 14 bases spanning the gap. The CDR3 spans 16 residues. Germline assignment: CDR1 GTSNPN and CDR2 SVGIG (reference sequence). The CDR3 coding sequence is TGTGCCTGGAGTGTACTCCCCCCTTCAAACCAAGAGACCCAGTACTTC. Protein: CAWSVLPPSNQETQYF.

V is TRBV19 and J is TRBJ2-1, with 12 bases fitting TRBD2. V lost 5 bases and J lost 9; bases outside the gene matches: 14. Germline V gene sequence: CDR1 LNHDA, CDR2 SQIVND (reference sequence). CDR3 length: 17 residues. DNA for the CDR3: TGTGCCAGTAGTCTCAGACTAGCGGGAGCCCCCAGCGGTGAGCAGTTCTTC. It is translated as CASSLRLAGAPSGEQFF.

V and J are TRBV7-3 and TRBJ1-1; D is unclear. Per the germline V gene, CDR1 is SGHTA and CDR2 is FQGTGA. This CDR3 is built from 13 residues. V was trimmed by 4 bases and J by 5 bases, leaving 11 bases between them. The CDR3 sequence is CASSSQKGTEAFF. CDR3 bases: TGTGCCAGCAGCTCACAGAAAGGTACTGAAGCTTTCTTT.

The chain links TRBV2 to TRBJ1-3; D not resolved. The V gene's germline CDR1 is SNHLY and CDR2 FYNNEI. The length of the CDR3 is 17 residues. Trimming left V 3 bases short and J 0 bases short, with 15 bases between. This chain's CDR3 is CASSDPGLFFSGNTIYF. CDR3 DNA: TGTGCCAGCAGTGACCCCGGTTTGTTCTTCTCTGGAAACACCATATATTTT.

The chain joins TRBV3-1 (or the pseudogene TRBV3-2) to TRBJ2-3; 8 nucleotides match TRBD2. J lost 1 base, V lost 0 bases, and 3 bases had no gene match. This CDR3 has 16 amino acids. The germline CDR1 and CDR2 sequences are LGHDT and YNNKEL (reference sequence). CDR3: CASSQDLRGGTDTQYF. Here the CDR3 DNA reads TGTGCCAGCAGCCAAGATTTGCGGGGGGGCACAGATACGCAGTATTTT.

The chain couples TRBV7-8 to TRBJ1-1; D ambiguous. The V and J ends lost 3 bases and 1 base respectively, with 6 bases between them. CDR1 and CDR2 from the germline V gene are SGHVS and FQNEAQ. The CDR3 runs 13 residues. CDR3 in amino acids: CASSFSGNTEAFF. The CDR3 nucleotides read TGTGCCAGCAGCTTCTCGGGGAACACTGAAGCTTTCTTT.

The rearrangement uses TRBV19 and TRBJ1-5; the D is unclear. The V and J ends lost 1 base and 3 bases respectively, with 10 bases between them. The CDR3 sequence is 15 residues long. Germline values: CDR1 LNHDA, CDR2 SQIVND (reference sequence). The CDR3 protein is CASSIVRTVNQPQHF. CDR3 nucleotides: TGTGCCAGTAGTATAGTCCGGACTGTCAATCAGCCCCAGCATTTT.

This chain connects TRBV5-6 to TRBJ1-4; 8 nucleotides agree with TRBD1. The CDR3 is 15 residues long. The J segment lost 7 bases and the V segment lost 4 bases, leaving 9 bases of the junction unmatched. Germline loops: CDR1 SGHDT, CDR2 YYEEEE. CDR3: CASSGSRGQSEKLFF. DNA of the CDR3: TGTGCCAGCAGCGGAAGCAGGGGGCAGAGTGAAAAACTGTTTTTT.

The chain joins TRBV29-1 to TRBJ1-2; D unclear. V lost 4 bases and J 2 bases, leaving 17 bases between the germline ends. Per the germline V gene, CDR1 is SQVTM and CDR2 is ANQGSEA. This CDR3 contains 15 residues. CDR3 sequence (DNA): TGCAGCGTTGCGGGAGACACCTTCCCGAACTATGGCTACACCTTC. Translation gives CSVAGDTFPNYGYTF. The full variable domain, completed using reference TRBV29-1 and TRBJ1-2, is SAVISQKPSRDICQRGTSLTIQCQVDSQVTMMFWYRQQPGQSLTLIATANQGSEATYESGFVIDKFPISRPNLTFSTLTVSNMSPEDSSIYLCSVAGDTFPNYGYTFGSGTRLTVV.

The rearrangement joins TRBV11-2 to TRBJ2-6, with 8 positions matching TRBD1. Germline CDR1 SGHAT, CDR2 FQNNGV. The V and J ends lost 5 bases and 4 bases, in that order; junction bases with no gene match: 10. The CDR3 consists of 17 residues. The CDR3 DNA reads as TGTGCCAGCAGCGCCGGACAGGGCCGGTTGGGGGCCAACGTCCTGACTTTC. It specifies CASSAGQGRLGANVLTF.

V usage is TRBV10-3 and J usage is TRBJ2-2; D is ambiguous. V shed 1 base and J shed 1 base, with 7 bases lying between them. This CDR3 has 15 residues. CDR1 ENHRY and CDR2 SYGVKD come from the germline V gene. CDR3 residues: CAISELAQNTGELFF. The CDR3 nucleotides read TGTGCCATCAGTGAGTTGGCACAGAACACCGGGGAGCTGTTTTTT.

The V gene is TRBV2, the J gene TRBJ2-7, with no clear D. V lost 2 bases and J lost 1, with 12 bases in between. The CDR3 is 15 residues long. CDR1 SNHLY and CDR2 FYNNEI come from the germline V gene. The CDR3: CASSELQFGSYEQYF. DNA of the CDR3: TGTGCCAGCAGTGAATTGCAGTTCGGGTCCTACGAGCAGTACTTC. The entire variable domain, with the rest obtained from reference TRBV2 and TRBJ2-7, is as follows: EPEVTQTPSHQVTQMGQEVILRCVPISNHLYFYWYRQILGQKVEFLVSFYNNEISEKSEIFDDQFSVERPDGSNFTLKIRSTKLEDSAMYFCASSELQFGSYEQYFGPGTRLTVT.

This rearrangement joins TRBV4-3 to TRBJ1-6; perhaps TRBD1 as D (6 bases). V gave up 2 bases and J gave up 7 bases, with 12 bases separating them. The CDR3 totals 15 residues. Germline-derived CDR1 and CDR2 are LGHNA and YSLEER. CDR3 sequence: CASSQYRDTNSPLHF. DNA for the CDR3: TGCGCCAGCAGCCAATACAGGGATACGAATTCACCCCTCCACTTT.

CDR3 sequence reads: CASSNPGHLTEAFF. CDR3 DNA sequence: TGTGCCAGTAGTAATCCGGGACACCTCACTGAAGCTTTCTTT. V usage is TRBV19 and J usage is TRBJ1-1, with D maybe TRBD1 (6 bases). The CDR3 loop spans 14 amino acids. Germline CDR1 LNHDA, CDR2 SQIVND (reference sequence). V lost 4 bases and J 4 bases, leaving 13 bases between the germline ends.